Listed below are T cell receptor beta chains from one sample, sequenced in a study of CD8+ T cells in alopecia areata. TCRdb keeps only in-frame clones here, not all; method: immunoSEQ multiplex PCR. The table lists 180,000 or so clones, around 49% of them singletons. Sequences were derived from CD8+ T cells sorted from blood, sampled around week 53, from a patient treated with tofacitinib. The receptor set was obtained from a human donor with alopecia areata. Each CDR3 is given with its conserved first and last residue. Fields, in order: V gene, clone size, D gene, J gene, CDR3 DNA, CDR3 protein. A D gene is named only where the DNA matches it firmly. Clone size is shown for a subset of rows, as once, few, many or a class of expanded clone.

V: TRBV11-3
size: -
D: TRBD2
J: TRBJ2-1
DNA: TGTGCCAGCAGCATAACTAGCGGGGGGCCGGTGGAGCAGTTCTTC
CDR3: CASSITSGGPVEQFF

V: TRBV5-5
size: few
D: -
J: TRBJ2-5
DNA: TGTGCCAGCAGGGCCACGGAGACCCAGTACTTC
CDR3: CASRATETQYF

V: TRBV27
size: -
D: TRBD1
J: TRBJ2-7
DNA: TGTGCCAGCAGTTTATACTACCGGGACAGCCCCTACGAGCAGTACTTC
CDR3: CASSLYYRDSPYEQYF

V: TRBV5-4
size: once
D: -
J: TRBJ1-1
DNA: TGTGCCAGCATCGCGGGCCCGGGGAACACTGAAGCTTTCTTT
CDR3: CASIAGPGNTEAFF

V: TRBV27
size: -
D: -
J: TRBJ1-1
DNA: TGTGCCAGCAGACCCCGGGAAAACACTGAAGCTTTCTTT
CDR3: CASRPRENTEAFF

V: TRBV30
size: -
D: TRBD1
J: TRBJ1-1
DNA: TGTGCCTGGGGGACAGGCAGTGACACTGAAGCTTTCTTT
CDR3: CAWGTGSDTEAFF

V: TRBV15
size: -
D: TRBD1
J: TRBJ2-5
DNA: TGTGCCACCAGCAGACCCGGGACAGCCCAAGAGACCCAGTACTTC
CDR3: CATSRPGTAQETQYF

V: TRBV30
size: -
D: -
J: TRBJ1-2
DNA: TGTGCCTGGAGTGACAGGGCTGGCTATGGCTACACCTTC
CDR3: CAWSDRAGYGYTF

V: TRBV29-1
size: -
D: TRBD1
J: TRBJ2-3
DNA: TGCAGCGTGTTACCCCGGGACAGAATCTACACAGATACGCAGTATTTT
CDR3: CSVLPRDRIYTDTQYF

V: TRBV29-1
size: -
D: -
J: TRBJ1-2
DNA: TGCAGCGCGACTTTGGAGGCCGGGACGCACACCTTC
CDR3: CSATLEAGTHTF

V: TRBV6-5
size: -
D: TRBD1
J: TRBJ1-1
DNA: TGTGCCAGCAGTTGGGACAGGGATTTTGGGAACACTGAAGCTTTCTTT
CDR3: CASSWDRDFGNTEAFF

V: TRBV27
size: -
D: TRBD2
J: TRBJ2-3
DNA: TGTGCCAGCGGACCTAGCGGGGGGCTCACAGATACGCAGTATTTT
CDR3: CASGPSGGLTDTQYF

V: TRBV9
size: -
D: -
J: TRBJ1-3
DNA: TGTGCCAGCAGCGTACTTTCCGGCTCTGGAAACACCATATATTTT
CDR3: CASSVLSGSGNTIYF

V: TRBV27
size: -
D: -
J: TRBJ2-3
DNA: TGTGCCAGCAGTTTATGGCGGGACAGCCCGCAGTATTTT
CDR3: CASSLWRDSPQYF

V: TRBV5-6
size: few
D: -
J: TRBJ2-2
DNA: TGTGCCAGCAGCGCAACCGGGGAGCTGTTTTTT
CDR3: CASSATGELFF